This TCR beta chain was identified in a study of shared clonotypes between healthy human individuals. Study overall: Each donor contributed plates that comprised three CD4 naive, three CD4 memory, two CD8 naive and one CD8 memory.

This CDR3 contains 18 residues. Germline V lookup: CDR1 LNHNV, CDR2 YYDKDF (reference sequence). V lost 9 bases to trimming and J lost 4 bases; unmatched junction nucleotides: 17. Repertoires were generated with immunoSEQ multiplex PCR, while TCRdb's copy carries only in-frame clones and drops some. Of about 2 million clones listed, approximately 95% are singletons. Naive CD8 cells, CD45RO-negative and positively selected for CCR7, excluded terminally differentiated effector memory CD45RA+ cells. What was sequenced was naive CD8+ T cells sorted from blood. The rearrangement links TRBV15 to TRBJ2-1; 11 bases line up with TRBD2. The source is a man younger than 35 in good health. CDR3 in amino acids: CATEPGLAESLPYNEQFF. The CDR3 DNA reads as TGTGCCACAGAGCCGGGACTAGCGGAGTCCCTTCCTTACAATGAGCAGTTCTTC.